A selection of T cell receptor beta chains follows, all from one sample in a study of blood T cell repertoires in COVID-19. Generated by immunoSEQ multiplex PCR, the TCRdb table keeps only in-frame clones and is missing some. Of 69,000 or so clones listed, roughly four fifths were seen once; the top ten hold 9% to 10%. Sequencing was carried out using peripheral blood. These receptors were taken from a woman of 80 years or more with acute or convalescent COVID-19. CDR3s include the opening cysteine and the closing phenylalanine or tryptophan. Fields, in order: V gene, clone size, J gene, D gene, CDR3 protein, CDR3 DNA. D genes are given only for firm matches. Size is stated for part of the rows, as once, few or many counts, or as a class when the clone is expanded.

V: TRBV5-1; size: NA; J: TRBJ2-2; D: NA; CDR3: CASSWRDSNTGELFF; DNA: TGCGCCAGCAGTTGGCGGGACTCGAACACCGGGGAGCTGTTTTTT
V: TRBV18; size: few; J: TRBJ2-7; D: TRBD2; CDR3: CASSPAGEGTGGYEQYF; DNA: TGTGCCAGCTCACCAGCCGGAGAAGGGACGGGGGGGTACGAGCAGTACTTC
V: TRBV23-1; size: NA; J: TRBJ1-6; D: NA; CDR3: CANSRLGSSYNSPLHF; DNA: TGCGCCAACAGTCGGTTAGGGAGCTCCTATAATTCACCCCTCCACTTT
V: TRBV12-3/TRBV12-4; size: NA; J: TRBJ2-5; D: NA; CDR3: CASGRGAVETQYF; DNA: TGTGCCAGCGGACGGGGGGCGGTGGAGACCCAGTACTTC
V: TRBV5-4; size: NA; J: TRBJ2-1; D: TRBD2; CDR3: CASSGGTSGGRNEQFF; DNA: TGTGCCAGCAGCGGGGGGACTAGCGGGGGCCGGAATGAGCAGTTCTTC
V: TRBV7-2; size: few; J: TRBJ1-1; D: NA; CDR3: CASSLTFLQGKTEAFF; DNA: TGTGCCAGCAGCTTAACCTTCCTACAGGGTAAGACTGAAGCTTTCTTT
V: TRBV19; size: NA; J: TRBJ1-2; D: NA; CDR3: CASSRGHLYGYTF; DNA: TGTGCCAGTAGCCGAGGACACCTTTATGGCTACACCTTC
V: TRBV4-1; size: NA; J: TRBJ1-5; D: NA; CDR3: CASSRDTPNQPQHF; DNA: TGCGCCAGCAGCCGGGACACACCAAATCAGCCCCAGCATTTT
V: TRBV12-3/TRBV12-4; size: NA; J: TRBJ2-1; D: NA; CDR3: CASSFEGPGQFF; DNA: TGTGCCAGCAGTTTCGAGGGCCCGGGGCAGTTCTTC
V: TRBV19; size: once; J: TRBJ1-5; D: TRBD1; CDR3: CASSIGRDRGLQPQHF; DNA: TGTGCCAGTAGTATAGGGCGGGACAGGGGGCTGCAGCCCCAGCATTTT
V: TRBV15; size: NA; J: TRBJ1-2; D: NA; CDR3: CATSRDGVTTYGYTF; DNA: TGTGCCACCAGCAGGGATGGGGTGACTACCTATGGCTACACCTTC
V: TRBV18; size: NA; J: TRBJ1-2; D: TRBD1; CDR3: CASSPERDRVNYGYTF; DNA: TGTGCCAGCTCACCGGAGCGGGACAGGGTAAACTATGGCTACACCTTC
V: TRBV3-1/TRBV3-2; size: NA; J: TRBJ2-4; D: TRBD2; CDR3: CASSPQLAGGENIQYF; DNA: TGTGCCAGCAGCCCCCAACTAGCGGGGGGGGAAAACATTCAGTACTTC
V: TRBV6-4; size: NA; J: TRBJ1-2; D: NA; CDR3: CASSIAPTANYGYTF; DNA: TGTGCCAGCAGTATCGCCCCGACAGCTAACTATGGCTACACCTTC
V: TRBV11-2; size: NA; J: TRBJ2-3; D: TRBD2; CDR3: CASSRLAGVTDTQYF; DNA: TGTGCCAGCAGCCGACTAGCGGGGGTCACAGATACGCAGTATTTT
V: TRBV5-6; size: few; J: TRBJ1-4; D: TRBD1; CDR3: CASSLAGQGLVEKLFF; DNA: TGTGCCAGCAGCTTGGCCGGACAGGGATTGGTTGAAAAACTGTTTTTT
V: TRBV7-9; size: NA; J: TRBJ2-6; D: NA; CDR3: CASSLHLRVASGANVLTF; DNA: TGTGCCAGCAGCTTGCACCTCAGGGTTGCCTCTGGGGCCAACGTCCTGACTTTC
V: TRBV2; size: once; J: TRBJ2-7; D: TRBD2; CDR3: CASSREVGLREQYF; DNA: TGTGCCAGCTCTCGGGAGGTCGGACTACGGGAGCAGTACTTC
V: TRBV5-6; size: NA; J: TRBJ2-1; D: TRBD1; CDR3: CASSSDRGTRYNEQFF; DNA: TGTGCCAGCAGCTCCGACAGGGGGACCCGATACAATGAGCAGTTCTTC
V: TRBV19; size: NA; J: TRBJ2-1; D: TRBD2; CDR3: CASSIVSAGGSDEQFF; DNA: TGTGCCAGTAGTATAGTTAGCGCGGGGGGTTCGGATGAGCAGTTCTTC
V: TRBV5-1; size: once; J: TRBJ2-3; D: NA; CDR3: CASSLVAGYTDTQYF; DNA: TGCGCCAGCAGCTTGGTTGCGGGGTATACAGATACGCAGTATTTT
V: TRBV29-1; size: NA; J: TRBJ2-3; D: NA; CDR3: CSVTRQGTDTQYF; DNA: TGCAGCGTTACCCGACAGGGCACAGATACGCAGTATTTT
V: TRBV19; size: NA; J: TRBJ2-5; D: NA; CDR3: CASSIGGRPPYQETQYF; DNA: TGTGCCAGTAGTATAGGGGGGCGGCCTCCGTACCAAGAGACCCAGTACTTC
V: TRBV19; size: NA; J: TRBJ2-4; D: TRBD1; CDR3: CASSIARLVGQGPRDKNIQYF; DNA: TGTGCCAGTAGTATAGCCCGTCTAGTGGGACAGGGGCCGAGGGACAAAAACATTCAGTACTTC